This T cell receptor beta chain was sequenced for a study of graft-versus-host responses after intestinal transplantation. General study results and limits: The authors found GvH clones in recipient marrow, some appearing first in ileum or blood.

Method: immunoSEQ multiplex PCR; TCRdb's copy keeps in-frame clones and lacks some. This sample yields 60,000 to 65,000 clones, of which approximately 91% are seen a single time; about 1.7% belongs to the top ten. Germline V gene lookup returns CDR1 SGHAT and CDR2 FQNNGV. After removal of 0 bases from V and 8 bases from J, the junction contained 9 bases not matched to a gene. The CDR3 sequence is 15 residues long. Processing was applied to graft tissue in order to liberate intraepithelial and lamina propria lymphocytes. In this sample, this clone turned up once. What it recognizes is unknown. The receptor was derived from a human patient who received an intestinal transplant, so some T cells may come from the graft donor. The chain carries TRBV11-2 and TRBJ1-2; 7 bases line up with TRBD1. This specimen was ileum tissue, taken 350 to 400 days after transplant. DNA for the CDR3: TGTGCCAGCAGCTTAGATTGGGGAGGGGGCGAAGGCTACACCTTC. This codes for CASSLDWGGGEGYTF.